Following are 18 T cell receptor beta chains from one sample sequenced in a study of blood T cell repertoires in COVID-19. The repertoire was sequenced with immunoSEQ multiplex PCR; TCRdb's copy has only in-frame clones and lacks some. Of around 210,000 clones in the sample, approximately 87% were seen once. The specimen sequenced was peripheral blood. These receptors were collected from a woman in her 70s with acute or convalescent COVID-19.

J is TRBJ2-5 and V is TRBV28; weak D call: TRBD2 (6 bases). The V gene's germline CDR1 is MDHEN and CDR2 SYDVKM. There are 14 residues in the CDR3. Trimming took 5 bases from V and 4 from J, leaving 14 bases between them. The CDR3 DNA follows: TGTGCCAGCAGTGAGAATGGGGGACTAGAGACCCAGTACTTC. It specifies CASSENGGLETQYF.

This chain uses TRBV7-2 with TRBJ1-4; D is ambiguous. This CDR3 region has 14 residues. The germline CDR1 and CDR2 sequences are SGHTA and FQGNSA. The V and J ends lost 3 bases and 3 bases respectively, with 8 bases between them. CDR3 DNA sequence: TGTGCCAGCAGCTTCGGCGGTTCTAATGAAAAACTGTTTTTT. Its translation is CASSFGGSNEKLFF. Filled out from reference TRBV7-2 and TRBJ1-4, the complete variable domain reads GAGVSQSPSNKVTEKGKDVELRCDPISGHTALYWYRQSLGQGLEFLIYFQGNSAPDKSGLPSDRFSAERTGGSVSTLTIQRTQQEDSAVYLCASSFGGSNEKLFFGSGTQLSVL.

This chain uses TRBV11-2 with TRBJ2-1; 10 bases match TRBD2. CDR1 and CDR2 from the germline V gene are SGHAT and FQNNGV. J lost 7 bases, V lost 4 bases, and 10 bases had no gene match. The CDR3 consists of 16 residues. CDR3 in amino acids: CASSSGSGGAINEQFF. The CDR3 nucleotides read TGTGCCAGCAGCTCAGGGAGCGGGGGGGCTATAAATGAGCAGTTCTTC.

The chain employs TRBV11-1 and TRBJ2-1, with a possible D match to TRBD2 (5 bases). CDR1 and CDR2 (germline): SGHAT, FQDESV (reference sequence). The CDR3 loop spans 13 amino acids. The germline V and J ends were trimmed by 5 bases and 10 bases, with 15 bases remaining between them. This CDR3 reads CASSQRTPREQFF. CDR3 bases: TGTGCCAGCAGCCAAAGGACTCCCCGGGAGCAGTTCTTC. The full variable domain, completed using reference TRBV11-1 and TRBJ2-1, is EAEVAQSPRYKITEKSQAVAFWCDPISGHATLYWYRQILGQGPELLVQFQDESVVDDSQLPKDRFSAERLKGVDSTLKIQPAELGDSAMYLCASSQRTPREQFFGPGTRLTVL.

The rearrangement joins TRBV28 to TRBJ1-1, with no clear D. Trimming pared 0 bases from V and 8 bases from J, leaving 10 bases between. The CDR3 extends over 13 amino acids. Germline V gene sequence: CDR1 MDHEN, CDR2 SYDVKM. CDR3 in amino acids: CASSLWGGPEAFF. In nucleotides, the CDR3 is TGTGCCAGCAGTTTATGGGGAGGGCCCGAAGCTTTCTTT.

This chain connects TRBV3-1 (or the pseudogene TRBV3-2) to TRBJ2-3; TRBD1 might be the D (5 bases). V lost 3 bases and J lost 8, with 12 bases in between. The CDR3 totals 13 residues. CDR1 and CDR2 from the germline V gene are LGHDT and YNNKEL (reference sequence). The chain's CDR3 is CASSQYQGGTQYF. The CDR3 DNA reads TGTGCCAGCAGCCAGTACCAGGGCGGTACGCAGTATTTT.

V and J are TRBV7-2 and TRBJ2-1, with D possibly being TRBD1 (5 bases). V lost 3 bases and J lost 0, with 9 bases in between. The CDR3 runs 15 residues. Germline V gene lookup returns CDR1 SGHTA and CDR2 FQGNSA. The CDR3 DNA is TGTGCCAGCAGCTTCCGACAGAGCTCCTACAATGAGCAGTTCTTC. As protein: CASSFRQSSYNEQFF. The variable domain in full, with the rest retrieved from reference TRBV7-2 and TRBJ2-1, is GAGVSQSPSNKVTEKGKDVELRCDPISGHTALYWYRQSLGQGLEFLIYFQGNSAPDKSGLPSDRFSAERTGGSVSTLTIQRTQQEDSAVYLCASSFRQSSYNEQFFGPGTRLTVL.

This clone was found once. The chain has TRBV18 and TRBJ1-6; perhaps TRBD1 as D (5 bases). CDR1 and CDR2 (germline): KGHSH, LQKENI. Trimming shortened V by 4 bases and J by 6 bases, and 13 bases separated the two germline ends. The CDR3 loop spans 15 amino acids. CDR3 amino acids: CASSQAGGSNSPLHF. In DNA, the CDR3 is TGTGCCAGCTCACAAGCCGGGGGATCTAATTCACCCCTCCACTTT.

The chain links TRBV9 to TRBJ1-5, with no clear D. Trimming took 0 bases from V and 8 from J, leaving 9 bases between them. Germline lookup yields CDR1 SGDLS and CDR2 YYNGEE. There are 13 residues in the CDR3. DNA of the CDR3: TGTGCCAGCAGCGTAGTACCCGGGAAGCCCCAGCATTTT. Translated, it gives CASSVVPGKPQHF. Looking up the rest from reference TRBV9 and TRBJ1-5 gives the full variable domain: DSGVTQTPKHLITATGQRVTLRCSPRSGDLSVYWYQQSLDQGLQFLIQYYNGEERAKGNILERFSAQQFPDLHSELNLSSLELGDSALYFCASSVVPGKPQHFGDGTRLSIL.

The chain carries TRBV7-3 and TRBJ2-5; TRBD1 matches 12 bases. V dropped 5 bases and J dropped 5; count of bases not matched to a gene: 3. CDR1 and CDR2 (germline): SGHTA, FQGTGA. The CDR3 is made up of 14 amino acids. The CDR3 DNA is TGTGCCAGCAGCCCGGGACAGGGGGCGGAGACCCAGTACTTC. Translating it yields CASSPGQGAETQYF.

V gene TRBV28 combines with J gene TRBJ2-1, with D perhaps TRBD2 (5 bases). The CDR3 length is 15 residues. V dropped 6 bases and J dropped 8 bases, with 20 bases sitting between them. Germline V lookup: CDR1 MDHEN, CDR2 SYDVKM. The CDR3 sequence: CASRGRSWPGYEQFF. The CDR3 coding sequence is TGTGCCAGCAGGGGGAGAAGCTGGCCTGGGTATGAGCAGTTCTTC.

V and J are TRBV12-3 or TRBV12-4 and TRBJ2-3, with a tentative D call TRBD2 (5 bases). The CDR3 runs to 13 residues. Deletions cut 4 bases from V and 5 bases from J, with 10 bases between. This CDR3 reads CASSSLRGDTQYF. In nucleotides, the CDR3 is TGTGCCAGCAGTTCCCTCCGGGGAGATACGCAGTATTTT.

The V gene is TRBV5-1, the J gene TRBJ1-1; unclear D gene. CDR1 is SGHRS, CDR2 YFSETQ, per germline. The CDR3 consists of 14 residues. The germline V and J ends were trimmed by 5 bases and 8 bases, with 19 bases remaining between them. The DNA of the CDR3 is TGCGCCAGCAGAGGAGCAAGGGAGCTCAAGGAAGCTTTCTTT. Translated: CASRGARELKEAFF.

The rearrangement joins TRBV6-5 to TRBJ1-5, with TRBD1 matching 8 bases. Germline CDR1 is MNHEY and CDR2 is SVGAGI. Trimming removed 4 bases from V and 3 bases from J; junction bases left unmatched: 2. This CDR3 region has 14 residues. CDR3 bases: TGTGCCAGCAGTTTGGACAGGGCCAATCAGCCCCAGCATTTT. It yields the protein CASSLDRANQPQHF.

V is TRBV7-6 and J is TRBJ2-7; 8 bases align to TRBD1. Germline CDR1 reads SGHVS; CDR2 reads FNYEAQ. After removal of 4 bases from V and 4 bases from J, the junction contained 9 bases not matched to a gene. The CDR3 runs 15 residues. The CDR3, as DNA: TGTGCCAGCAGCTCGGAAACCGGGACAGGATACGAGCAGTACTTC. It yields the protein CASSSETGTGYEQYF.

The chain employs TRBV10-3 and TRBJ2-2; D remains ambiguous. Germline CDR1 is ENHRY and CDR2 is SYGVKD. The CDR3 totals 15 residues. Trimming took off 2 bases at V and 6 bases at J, with 13 bases between the two ends. CDR3: CAISEQASISGELFF. CDR3 coding DNA: TGTGCCATCAGTGAGCAGGCCTCCATCTCCGGGGAGCTGTTTTTT.

This clone is a singleton in its sample. The chain combines TRBV9 with TRBJ2-1; D not certain. Trimming shortened V by 3 bases and J by 9 bases, and 10 bases separated the two germline ends. In germline, CDR1 is SGDLS, CDR2 YYNGEE. The CDR3 extends over 12 amino acids. The CDR3 here is CASSAARSEQFF. In DNA form, the CDR3 reads TGTGCCAGCAGCGCTGCCCGGAGTGAGCAGTTCTTC.

The genes are TRBV18 and TRBJ1-3; 7 nucleotides align to TRBD1. Losses at the gene ends were 1 base for V and 2 bases for J; bases not matched to a gene: 2. The CDR3 is made up of 15 amino acids. Per the germline V gene, CDR1 is KGHSH and CDR2 is LQKENI. The CDR3 DNA sequence: TGTGCCAGCTCACCACTGGGACAGACTGGAAACACCATATATTTT. Translation: CASSPLGQTGNTIYF.